The rows below give T cell receptor beta chains drawn from one sample of a study of cytomegalovirus exposure and HLA in healthy donors. Assay used: immunoSEQ multiplex PCR; TCRdb lists only in-frame clones, some missing. In the table there are about 160,000 clones, almost 80% of which are singletons. Source material: PBMCs. The receptors come from a woman aged 45-60 years in good health and CMV-seronegative. CDR3s include the opening cysteine and the closing phenylalanine or tryptophan. A D gene is named only where the DNA matches it firmly.

TRBJ1-5 | TRBV30 | TRBD1 | TGTGCCTGGAGTTATTGGGACAGGGATAGCAATCAGCCCCAGCATTTT | CAWSYWDRDSNQPQHF
TRBJ1-1 | TRBV27 | . | TGTGCCAGCAGTTTACGCCAGGGCCGAGGGAACACTGAAGCTTTCTTT | CASSLRQGRGNTEAFF
TRBJ2-1 | TRBV9 | . | TGTGCCAGCAGCGTAGTGAACGGGACCTACAATGAGCAGTTCTTC | CASSVVNGTYNEQFF
TRBJ1-1 | TRBV13 | . | TGTGCCAGCAGCCTCGAAGGGACAAAGAACACTGAAGCTTTCTTT | CASSLEGTKNTEAFF
TRBJ2-1 | TRBV10-1 | . | TGCGCCAGCAGTGAGTCCGGGTACAATGAGCAGTTCTTC | CASSESGYNEQFF
TRBJ2-7 | TRBV5-1 | . | TGCGCCAGCAGCTTCTACCAGGGGGTGGGAGGCCACGAGCAGTACTTC | CASSFYQGVGGHEQYF
TRBJ2-1 | TRBV12-5 | . | TGTGCTAGTGGTTTGGTCGGGGAGCAGTTCTTC | CASGLVGEQFF
TRBJ1-2 | TRBV4-3 | . | TGCGCCAGCAGCCAAGATGGACATAAAGACTATGGCTACACCTTC | CASSQDGHKDYGYTF
TRBJ1-1 | TRBV6-1 | . | TGTGCCAGCAGTGTTTCCTGGAGGAACACTGAAGCTTTCTTT | CASSVSWRNTEAFF
TRBJ2-2 | TRBV15 | TRBD1 | TGTGCCACCAGCAGACCGGACAGGGGGAACACCGGGGAGCTGTTTTTT | CATSRPDRGNTGELFF
TRBJ1-2 | TRBV11-2 | TRBD1 | TGTGCCAGCACCCCAGGGGGGTTAGAGGGCTACACCTTC | CASTPGGLEGYTF
TRBJ1-2 | TRBV4-2 | TRBD1 | TGTGCCAGCAGCCAAGCGACAGACAGGGTGGATGGCTACACCTTC | CASSQATDRVDGYTF